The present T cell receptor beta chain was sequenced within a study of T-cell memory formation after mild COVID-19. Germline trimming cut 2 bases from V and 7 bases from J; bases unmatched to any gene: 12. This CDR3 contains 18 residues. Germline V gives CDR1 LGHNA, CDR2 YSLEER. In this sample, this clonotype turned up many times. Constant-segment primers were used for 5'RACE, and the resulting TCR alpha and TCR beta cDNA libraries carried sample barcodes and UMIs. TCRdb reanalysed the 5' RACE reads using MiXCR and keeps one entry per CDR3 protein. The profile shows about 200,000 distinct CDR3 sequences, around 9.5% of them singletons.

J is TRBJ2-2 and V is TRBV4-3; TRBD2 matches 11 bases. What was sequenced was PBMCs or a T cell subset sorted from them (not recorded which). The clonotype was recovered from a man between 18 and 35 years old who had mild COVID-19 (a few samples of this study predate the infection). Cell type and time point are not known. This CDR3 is CASSQITGTSGGGGELFF. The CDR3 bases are TGCGCCAGCAGCCAAATTACTGGGACTAGCGGCGGTGGCGGGGAGCTGTTTTTT.